Described below is a single T cell receptor (beta chain) sequence and its context. The target antigen is unknown. The CDR3 extends over 16 amino acids. Per the germline V gene, CDR1 is ENHRY and CDR2 is SYGVKD. The trim removed 6 bases at V and 5 bases at J, leaving 7 bases unmatched. Sequencing used immunoSEQ multiplex PCR; TCRdb keeps in-frame clones, though not all of them. The sample has about 89,000 clones, around 91% seen once; the top ten hold around 5.5%. This sample is drawn from a study of T cell responses to AZD1222 COVID-19 vaccine. Study-wide results and caveats: After two AZD1222 doses, spike-specific TCR breadth and depth rose versus day 0. Dominant at 160-218 and 743-854, vaccine-associated CD4 TCRs also spanned spike.

This sequence was found in an adult in good health. This sequence joins TRBV10-3 and TRBJ2-1; 13 bases align to TRBD2. The sequences come from peripheral blood, collected on day 0 of MenACWY control vaccination. CDR3 bases: TGTGCCATCAGGGATACTAGCGGGGGGGCGGACAATGAGCAGTTCTTC. Translated, it gives CAIRDTSGGADNEQFF.